This T cell receptor beta chain was identified in a study of T cell changes during pregnancy in multiple sclerosis. The data were produced by immunoSEQ multiplex PCR, yet TCRdb's version contains in-frame clones alone and is incomplete. The repertoire holds 50,000 or so clones, with approximately 94% as singletons. This clonotype was sampled from a female donor with multiple sclerosis, enrolled in a pregnancy study. This material consisted of CD4+ T cells from peripheral blood mononuclear cells, taken before pregnancy.

CDR3 sequence reads: CASTPTETYEQYF. CDR3 bases: TGTGCCAGCACCCCGACAGAGACCTACGAGCAGTACTTC. The chain couples TRBV28 to TRBJ2-7, with D perhaps TRBD1 (5 bases). The ends were cut back, 7 bases at V and 2 bases at J, with 12 bases in the middle. Germline values: CDR1 MDHEN, CDR2 SYDVKM. The CDR3 loop spans 13 amino acids.